This TCR beta chain was captured in a study of blood T cell repertoires in COVID-19. At the level of the study: Both acute and convalescent COVID-19 samples were obtained from the United States, Italy and Spain. Nucleic acid was either cDNA or gDNA, and it came from T cells, B-cell-depleted T cells, or PBMCs.

Data came from immunoSEQ multiplex PCR; TCRdb stores just in-frame clones and leaves some out. The sample has about 220,000 clones; more than 80% are singletons. Losses at the gene ends were 4 bases for V and 4 bases for J; bases not matched to a gene: 3. Germline-derived CDR1 and CDR2 are MNHNY and SVGAGI (reference sequence). The CDR3 has 14 amino acids. This clone occurred once. Enrollees, about 18 to 90 years old, lived in 24 US areas. Participants had their cohort set by participant-reported clinical history. V usage is TRBV6-6 and J usage is TRBJ2-5, with 10 bases aligning to TRBD1. The receptor was derived from a woman between 18 and 29 years old in a cohort exposed to, infected with or recovered from COVID-19 (not recorded which). Sequencing used PBMCs or T cells enriched from blood (not recorded which). CDR3 in amino acids: CASSSGQGGETQYF. Here the CDR3 DNA reads TGTGCCAGCAGTTCCGGACAGGGGGGAGAGACCCAGTACTTC.